These T cell receptor beta chains were read from a single sample in a study of T cell responses to AZD1222 COVID-19 vaccine. The protocol was immunoSEQ multiplex PCR, while the TCRdb copy is restricted to in-frame clones and leaves out a portion. Of more than 90,000 clones in the sample, 86% were seen once. The input for sequencing was peripheral blood, taken 28 days after the second AZD1222 dose. The receptors were sampled from an adult who received the AZD1222 COVID-19 vaccine. Each CDR3 is given with its conserved first and last residue. A D gene is named only where the DNA matches it firmly. Not every row has a clone size; where given, it reads once, few, many or a size class.

J: TRBJ2-7; V: TRBV5-4; size: -; D: TRBD1; DNA: TGTGCCAGCAGCTTGGCAGGGGGTTCCTACGAGCAGTACTTC; CDR3: CASSLAGGSYEQYF
J: TRBJ2-1; V: TRBV2; size: -; D: TRBD2; DNA: TGTGCCAGCAGTGCGGGACTACGATATGCCCGCTACAATGAGCAGTTCTTC; CDR3: CASSAGLRYARYNEQFF
J: TRBJ1-6; V: TRBV5-6; size: -; D: -; DNA: TGTGCCAGCAGCTTGCGGGGGGGCTTGAATTCACCCCTCCACTTT; CDR3: CASSLRGGLNSPLHF
J: TRBJ2-5; V: TRBV6-1; size: -; D: -; DNA: TGTGCCAGCAGTGAAAGGGACCCACTGGCCCAGTACTTC; CDR3: CASSERDPLAQYF
J: TRBJ1-4; V: TRBV6-6; size: -; D: -; DNA: TGTGCCAGCAGTTACAACGCAGTCGAAAAACTGTTTTTT; CDR3: CASSYNAVEKLFF
J: TRBJ1-2; V: TRBV7-2; size: -; D: TRBD1; DNA: TGTGCCAGCAGCTTATCTTCAGGGGGTGGCTATGGCTACACCTTC; CDR3: CASSLSSGGGYGYTF
J: TRBJ2-1; V: TRBV6-2/TRBV6-3; size: few; D: -; DNA: TGTGCCAGCAGTGAGTACAGGCGAAGAGAGGACAATGAGCAGTTCTTC; CDR3: CASSEYRRREDNEQFF
J: TRBJ2-4; V: TRBV6-2/TRBV6-3; size: -; D: TRBD2; DNA: TGTGCCAGCAGCCGAATAGCCAGCGGGAGAGGCAAAAACATTCAGTACTTC; CDR3: CASSRIASGRGKNIQYF
J: TRBJ1-5; V: TRBV7-9; size: -; D: -; DNA: TGTGCCAGCAGCTCTCCAAACGGGGGGGCCTTTGGCAATCAGCCCCAGCATTTT; CDR3: CASSSPNGGAFGNQPQHF
J: TRBJ2-2; V: TRBV7-9; size: -; D: TRBD1; DNA: TGTGCCAGCAGCTTAACCGGGACAGGGATCGGGGAGCTGTTTTTT; CDR3: CASSLTGTGIGELFF
J: TRBJ1-1; V: TRBV5-1; size: -; D: -; DNA: TGCGCCAGCAGCTTGGCCTCATGGGGGCGAACTGAAGCTTTCTTT; CDR3: CASSLASWGRTEAFF
J: TRBJ2-1; V: TRBV18; size: -; D: -; DNA: TGTGCCAGCTCACCGGTTGGGGGGAGCGATGAGCAGTTCTTC; CDR3: CASSPVGGSDEQFF
J: TRBJ2-2; V: TRBV6-4; size: -; D: -; DNA: TGTGCCAGCAGTGCGTCAACAAACACCGGGGAGCTGTTTTTT; CDR3: CASSASTNTGELFF
J: TRBJ2-7; V: TRBV7-6; size: -; D: -; DNA: TGTGCCAGCTCCCCGGGGCCTAAGACAGAGCAGTACTTC; CDR3: CASSPGPKTEQYF
J: TRBJ1-4; V: TRBV29-1; size: -; D: -; DNA: TGCAGCGTCGGGCAGAACGATGAAAAACTGTTTTTT; CDR3: CSVGQNDEKLFF
J: TRBJ2-2; V: TRBV19; size: -; D: -; DNA: TGTGCCAGTAGTATCGGGGATCCTTTCTTAGGGGAGCTGTTTTTT; CDR3: CASSIGDPFLGELFF
J: TRBJ2-1; V: TRBV7-6; size: -; D: -; DNA: TGTGCCAGCAGTTCCCGGACAGCTAACAATGAGCAGTTCTTC; CDR3: CASSSRTANNEQFF
J: TRBJ2-1; V: TRBV4-1; size: few; D: -; DNA: TGCGCCAGCAGCCAAGATCGCGGGTTCTACAATGAGCAGTTCTTC; CDR3: CASSQDRGFYNEQFF
J: TRBJ2-7; V: TRBV28; size: -; D: -; DNA: TGTGCCAGCACAACCGGCGGGACCTCCTACGAGCAGTACTTC; CDR3: CASTTGGTSYEQYF
J: TRBJ1-6; V: TRBV24-1; size: -; D: -; DNA: TGTGCCACCAGGGCAGCACTAATATCACCCCTCCACTTT; CDR3: CATRAALISPLHF
J: TRBJ1-3; V: TRBV6-5; size: -; D: -; DNA: TGTGCCAGCAGTTTGGGACGGTCTCTGCGGAACACCATATATTTT; CDR3: CASSLGRSLRNTIYF
J: TRBJ1-2; V: TRBV4-3; size: -; D: TRBD1; DNA: TGCGCCAGCAGCCTCGCCCGGGACAGGGAGGAGAGAGGCTACACCTTC; CDR3: CASSLARDREERGYTF
J: TRBJ2-7; V: TRBV18; size: -; D: -; DNA: TGTGCCAGCTCACCCGGCGGCGAGCAGTACTTC; CDR3: CASSPGGEQYF
J: TRBJ2-1; V: TRBV19; size: once; D: -; DNA: TGTGCCAGTAGTACCGGACTACCGGCGAATGAGCAGTTCTTC; CDR3: CASSTGLPANEQFF
J: TRBJ1-1; V: TRBV7-9; size: -; D: TRBD1; DNA: TGTGCCAGCAGCTCACAGGGGGCAGGGGCCACTGAAGCTTTCTTT; CDR3: CASSSQGAGATEAFF
J: TRBJ2-7; V: TRBV6-5; size: once; D: TRBD2; DNA: TGTGCCAGCAGTTTCTGGGGGGGCGAGCAGTACTTC; CDR3: CASSFWGGEQYF
J: TRBJ2-7; V: TRBV4-2; size: -; D: TRBD2; DNA: TGTGCCAGCAGCCATTTAGCGGGAGAGGGGTACGAGCAGTACTTC; CDR3: CASSHLAGEGYEQYF
J: TRBJ1-4; V: TRBV6-5; size: -; D: TRBD1; DNA: TGTGCCAGCAGTACCGCGGGACAGGGATTGGGAAAACTGTTTTTT; CDR3: CASSTAGQGLGKLFF
J: TRBJ1-3; V: TRBV6-1; size: -; D: -; DNA: TGTGCCAGCAGTGAAGGACCGACACGAAACACCATATATTTT; CDR3: CASSEGPTRNTIYF
J: TRBJ1-1; V: TRBV7-9; size: -; D: -; DNA: TGTGCCAGCATCTATGAGAACACTGAAGCTTTCTTT; CDR3: CASIYENTEAFF
J: TRBJ2-1; V: TRBV11-2; size: -; D: -; DNA: TGTGCCAGCAGTTCGATGGGCGCTGGAGCCTACAATGAGCAGTTCTTC; CDR3: CASSSMGAGAYNEQFF
J: TRBJ2-7; V: TRBV4-2; size: -; D: TRBD2; DNA: TGTGCCAGCAGCCATGATCCCCGACTAGCGGGAGGCCACGAGCAGTACTTC; CDR3: CASSHDPRLAGGHEQYF
J: TRBJ2-7; V: TRBV5-4; size: -; D: -; DNA: TGTGCCAGCAGCTTGGGGATTACCTACGAGCAGTACTTC; CDR3: CASSLGITYEQYF
J: TRBJ1-5; V: TRBV11-2; size: -; D: -; DNA: TGTGCCAGCAGCTTAGAGGCAGCGAGCAATCAGCCCCAGCATTTT; CDR3: CASSLEAASNQPQHF
J: TRBJ2-2; V: TRBV5-1; size: -; D: -; DNA: TGCGCCAGCAGCTTTCGTACCGGGGGGAACACCGGGGAGCTGTTTTTT; CDR3: CASSFRTGGNTGELFF
J: TRBJ1-5; V: TRBV7-8; size: -; D: -; DNA: TGTGCCAGCAGCTTAGGGGGGGTTCTGAATCAGCCCCAGCATTTT; CDR3: CASSLGGVLNQPQHF
J: TRBJ2-1; V: TRBV5-4; size: -; D: TRBD1; DNA: TGTGCCAGCAGCCAGATGGGACAGGGAATAGAGTTCTTC; CDR3: CASSQMGQGIEFF
J: TRBJ1-1; V: TRBV5-6; size: -; D: -; DNA: TGTGCCAGCAGCTTCCCATGGGGGGAAATTGAAGCTTTCTTT; CDR3: CASSFPWGEIEAFF
J: TRBJ2-1; V: TRBV5-6; size: -; D: TRBD2; DNA: TGTGCCAGCAGCTTGGCGGGGGGAAGAGACAATGAGCAGTTCTTC; CDR3: CASSLAGGRDNEQFF
J: TRBJ2-2; V: TRBV4-1; size: -; D: TRBD1; DNA: TGCGCCAGCAGGCCGAGAACCGGGACAGGGAACACCGGGGAGCTGTTTTTT; CDR3: CASRPRTGTGNTGELFF
J: TRBJ1-4; V: TRBV7-3; size: -; D: TRBD1; DNA: TGTGCCAGCAGCTTAAGAGGGTCGGACAGGGACGAAAAACTGTTTTTT; CDR3: CASSLRGSDRDEKLFF
J: TRBJ2-3; V: TRBV27; size: -; D: TRBD2; DNA: TGTGCCAGCACCATTGCGGGAGCTGATTGGAGCACAGATACGCAGTATTTT; CDR3: CASTIAGADWSTDTQYF
J: TRBJ2-1; V: TRBV21-1; size: few; D: -; DNA: TGTGCCAGCAGCACGCTGAAGGATGAGCAGTTCTTC; CDR3: CASSTLKDEQFF
J: TRBJ2-7; V: TRBV9; size: -; D: -; DNA: TGTGCCAGCAGCGTAGAAGGGGTACAAGCCTACGAGCAGTACTTC; CDR3: CASSVEGVQAYEQYF
J: TRBJ1-3; V: TRBV7-2; size: -; D: -; DNA: TGTGCCAGCAGCTTAGTCAGCGGCACCATATATTTT; CDR3: CASSLVSGTIYF
J: TRBJ2-1; V: TRBV19; size: -; D: -; DNA: TGTGCCAGTAGTAGCGGGTTCAATGAGCAGTTCTTC; CDR3: CASSSGFNEQFF
J: TRBJ2-1; V: TRBV2; size: -; D: -; DNA: TGTGCCAGCAGTGTAGACTCAGGTGAGCAGTTCTTC; CDR3: CASSVDSGEQFF
J: TRBJ2-7; V: TRBV11-2; size: medium-sized; D: -; DNA: TGTGCCAGCAGCTCTGACTCCTACGAGCAGTACTTC; CDR3: CASSSDSYEQYF